Given below is one T cell receptor (beta chain) in context. The antigen is unknown. The entry originates in a study of blood T cells in healthy people across ages. Across the study: Template switching captured about one barcoded beta molecule per two T cells.

It was with a sample-barcoded 5' primer and a J-beta primer mix that a second PCR of about 7 to 12 cycles was run. TCRdb re-derived calls from the 5' RACE reads in MiXCR, one entry per CDR3 protein. Among around 1.5 million distinct CDR3 sequences listed, 42% were seen once. Findings and limits, study-wide: Older age went with lower TCR beta diversity per million T cells, in a roughly linear way. It was found that TCR beta diversity correlated strongly with the percentage of naive T cells.

Germline CDR1 reads MGHRA; CDR2 reads YSYEKL. This CDR3 has 17 residues. V shed 1 base and J shed 2 bases, with 18 bases lying between them. The receptor's source is a young woman in good health. Sequencing was done on a sample of blood. V is TRBV4-1 and J is TRBJ2-7; possible D gene TRBD2, 5 bases. CDR3 protein: CASSQGRSNPGTYEQYF. The DNA of the CDR3 is TGCGCCAGCAGCCAAGGTCGGTCTAACCCCGGGACCTACGAGCAGTACTTC.